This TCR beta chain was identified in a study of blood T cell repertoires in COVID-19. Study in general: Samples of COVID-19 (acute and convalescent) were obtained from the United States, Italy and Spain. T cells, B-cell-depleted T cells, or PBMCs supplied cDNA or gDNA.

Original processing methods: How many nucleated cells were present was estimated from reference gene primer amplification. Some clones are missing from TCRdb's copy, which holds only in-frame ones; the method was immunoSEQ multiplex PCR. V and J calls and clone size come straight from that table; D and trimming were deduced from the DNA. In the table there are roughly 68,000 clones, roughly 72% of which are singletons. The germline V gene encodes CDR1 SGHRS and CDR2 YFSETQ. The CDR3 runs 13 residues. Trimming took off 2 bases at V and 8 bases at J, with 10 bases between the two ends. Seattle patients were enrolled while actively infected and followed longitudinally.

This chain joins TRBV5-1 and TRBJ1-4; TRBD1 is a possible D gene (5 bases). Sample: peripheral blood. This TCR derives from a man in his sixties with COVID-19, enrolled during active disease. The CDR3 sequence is CASSFGHKEKLFF. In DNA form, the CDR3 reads TGCGCCAGCAGCTTCGGACATAAGGAAAAACTGTTTTTT.